This T cell receptor (beta chain) was identified in a study of T cells in Graves' hyperthyroidism and ophthalmopathy. Study details: Peripheral blood collection took place at initial diagnosis, before any treatment.

TCR beta CDR3 region amplification was performed from RNA transcripts. First-round RT-PCR of the TCR CDR3 relied on the HTBI primer set. TCRdb independently ran MiXCR on the multiplex PCR reads; one entry per CDR3 protein. The table records some 320,000 distinct CDR3 sequences, around 15% of them present only once. A few counts support this clonotype. Its antigen remains unidentified. Orbital computed tomography, thyroid ultrasound, serum thyroxine and TRAb, and clinical symptoms together informed the diagnoses. The study, taken as a whole, reports: Classification by a 13 V-J model distinguished ophthalmopathy from stable hyperthyroidism.

This TCR was recovered from a woman aged 40 to 50 with Graves' ophthalmopathy. Material: blood.

The CDR3 sequence: CASSHRDSLNTEAFF. The DNA for the CDR3 is TGCGCCAGCAGCCACCGGGACAGTCTGAACACTGAAGCTTTCTTT. The chain has TRBV4-1 and TRBJ1-1; 7 nucleotides agree with TRBD1. With 3 bases clipped from V and 0 bases from J, the junction kept 4 bases outside the gene matches. The CDR3 extends over 15 amino acids. Germline loops: CDR1 MGHRA, CDR2 YSYEKL.